This TCR beta chain was sequenced during a study of early T cells in non-severe SARS-CoV-2 infection. About the study: Sequencing was performed on bulk RNA from unsorted whole blood, leaving chains unpaired.

The CDR3 is 15 amino acids. The germline gives CDR1 SQVTM, CDR2 ANQGSEA. V dropped 1 base and J dropped 4 bases, with 16 bases sitting between them. Attached unique molecular identifiers marked individual cDNA molecules. TCRdb redid the calling of the 5' RACE reads with MiXCR, one entry per CDR3 protein. This sample has roughly 66,000 distinct CDR3 sequences, with over 8% found just once. Only a few counts were recorded for this clonotype. This receptor was taken from an adult who was a healthcare worker with PCR-confirmed SARS-CoV-2 infection or an uninfected control (not recorded which). The chain employs TRBV29-1 and TRBJ1-2; D gene unclear. Sequencing used whole blood. CDR3 coding DNA: TGCAGCGTTGAAGGCCACGCGAGGGCAGGCTATGGCTACACCTTC. Translated, it gives CSVEGHARAGYGYTF.